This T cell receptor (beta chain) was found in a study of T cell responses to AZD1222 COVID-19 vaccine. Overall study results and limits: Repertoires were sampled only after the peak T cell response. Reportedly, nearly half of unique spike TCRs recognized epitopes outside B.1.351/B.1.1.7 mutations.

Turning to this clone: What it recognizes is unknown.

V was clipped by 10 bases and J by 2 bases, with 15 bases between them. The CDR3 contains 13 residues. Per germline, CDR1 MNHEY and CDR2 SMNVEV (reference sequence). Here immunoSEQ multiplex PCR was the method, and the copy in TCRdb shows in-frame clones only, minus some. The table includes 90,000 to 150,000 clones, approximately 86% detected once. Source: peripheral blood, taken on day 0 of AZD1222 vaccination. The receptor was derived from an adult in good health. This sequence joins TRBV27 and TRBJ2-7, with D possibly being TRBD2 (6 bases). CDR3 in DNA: TGTGCCACCCGGCGGGGTCGGGCCTACGAGCAGTACTTC. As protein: CATRRGRAYEQYF.